Below, one T cell receptor (beta chain) is given with its context. The length of the CDR3 is 15 residues. Germline V gene data show CDR1 as MGHDK and CDR2 as SYGVNS. V gave up 5 bases and J gave up 2 bases; unmatched junction bases: 6. The data are from a study of blood T cell repertoires in COVID-19. Study in general: COVID-19 samples collected from the United States, Italy and Spain covered acute and convalescent phases.

Profiling relied on immunoSEQ multiplex PCR, and the TCRdb table lists in-frame clones only, not all of them. The sample has about 240,000 clones; roughly 87% are singletons. The J gene is TRBJ2-1, the V gene TRBV25-1; 7 bases map to TRBD1. The sample was PBMCs or T cells enriched from blood (not recorded which). The receptor's source is a young woman with acute COVID-19. Here the CDR3 reads CASSSTGATYNEQFF. For the CDR3, the DNA is TGTGCCAGCAGTTCAACAGGGGCCACCTACAATGAGCAGTTCTTC.